A selection of T cell receptor beta chains follows, all from one sample in a study of T cells in Graves' hyperthyroidism and ophthalmopathy. TCRdb ran MiXCR on the multiplex PCR reads and lists one entry per CDR3 protein. The sample includes around 500,000 distinct CDR3 sequences, under 15% of them seen just once. Input material: blood. The receptor source for this set is a woman aged 18-29 years with Graves' hyperthyroidism. Each CDR3 is given with its conserved first and last residue. Each record gives: CDR3 protein, CDR3 DNA, J gene, clone size, D gene, V gene. The D gene is left open where the match is weak. For some rows the clone size is stated as once, few or many, or as a class when expanded; others skip it.

CDR3aa: CASLGGTYGYTF
CDR3nt: TGTGCCAGTCTTGGAGGGACCTATGGCTACACCTTC
j_gene: TRBJ1-2
abundance: many
d_gene: -
v_gene: TRBV19

CDR3aa: CASSIALGSQHF
CDR3nt: TGTGCCAGTAGTATCGCCCTGGGGTCCCAGCATTTT
j_gene: TRBJ1-5
abundance: -
d_gene: -
v_gene: TRBV19

CDR3aa: CASRPTNTGPEQYF
CDR3nt: TGTGCCAGCAGGCCCACTAATACGGGACCGGAGCAGTACTTC
j_gene: TRBJ2-7
abundance: many
d_gene: -
v_gene: TRBV6-1

CDR3aa: CASNLGPSGGTDTQYF
CDR3nt: TGTGCCAGTAACCTAGGGCCCAGCGGGGGCACAGATACGCAGTATTTT
j_gene: TRBJ2-3
abundance: few
d_gene: TRBD2
v_gene: TRBV19

CDR3aa: CASSVHRDQPQHF
CDR3nt: TGTGCCAGCAGTGTTCACAGGGATCAGCCCCAGCATTTT
j_gene: TRBJ1-5
abundance: many
d_gene: -
v_gene: TRBV12-3/TRBV12-4

CDR3aa: CASSPLLQGPYGYTF
CDR3nt: TGCGCCAGCAGCCCACTCCTACAGGGCCCGTATGGCTACACCTTC
j_gene: TRBJ1-2
abundance: many
d_gene: -
v_gene: TRBV4-1

CDR3aa: CSASYRVDTEAFF
CDR3nt: TGCAGTGCTAGTTACAGGGTGGACACTGAAGCTTTCTTT
j_gene: TRBJ1-1
abundance: -
d_gene: -
v_gene: TRBV20-1

CDR3aa: CAISESWTSVSYEQYF
CDR3nt: TGTGCCATCAGTGAGTCCTGGACTAGCGTTAGCTACGAGCAGTACTTC
j_gene: TRBJ2-7
abundance: many
d_gene: TRBD2
v_gene: TRBV10-3

CDR3aa: CASSWDIVAEAFF
CDR3nt: TGCGCCAGCAGCTGGGACATCGTCGCTGAAGCTTTCTTT
j_gene: TRBJ1-1
abundance: many
d_gene: -
v_gene: TRBV5-1

CDR3aa: CASSPDSSIFHNEQFF
CDR3nt: TGTGCCAGCAGCCCCGATTCTAGTATCTTCCACAATGAGCAGTTCTTC
j_gene: TRBJ2-1
abundance: few
d_gene: -
v_gene: TRBV7-9

CDR3aa: CASSPGGEQFDEQFF
CDR3nt: TGTGCCAGCTCACCGGGGGGGGAGCAGTTCGATGAGCAGTTCTTC
j_gene: TRBJ2-1
abundance: many
d_gene: TRBD2
v_gene: TRBV18

CDR3aa: CASSQDSPNTGELFF
CDR3nt: TGTGCCAGCAGCCAGGACAGCCCCAACACCGGGGAGCTGTTTTTT
j_gene: TRBJ2-2
abundance: many
d_gene: -
v_gene: TRBV7-9

CDR3aa: CASSGPLAGGQGGVDTQYF
CDR3nt: TGCGCCAGCAGCGGACCACTAGCGGGAGGACAGGGGGGTGTTGATACGCAGTATTTT
j_gene: TRBJ2-3
abundance: -
d_gene: TRBD2
v_gene: TRBV4-1

CDR3aa: CASRQAGISYNEQFF
CDR3nt: TGTGCCAGCAGGCAAGCGGGAATCTCCTACAATGAGCAGTTCTTC
j_gene: TRBJ2-1
abundance: many
d_gene: TRBD2
v_gene: TRBV27

CDR3aa: CASSTGGEDEKLFF
CDR3nt: TGTGCCAGCAGCACGGGGGGAGAGGATGAAAAACTGTTTTTT
j_gene: TRBJ1-4
abundance: -
d_gene: -
v_gene: TRBV11-3

CDR3aa: CASSPSNRGYGYTF
CDR3nt: TGTGCCAGCAGCCCATCGAACAGGGGCTATGGCTACACCTTC
j_gene: TRBJ1-2
abundance: -
d_gene: TRBD1
v_gene: TRBV7-3

CDR3aa: CASRRETGWGNFDSPLHF
CDR3nt: TGTGCCAGCAGGAGAGAGACAGGATGGGGTAATTTTGATTCACCCCTCCACTTT
j_gene: TRBJ1-6
abundance: -
d_gene: -
v_gene: TRBV5-5

CDR3aa: CASSHFARASADQQFF
CDR3nt: TGTGCCAGCAGCCATTTCGCGAGAGCTAGCGCTGATCAGCAGTTCTTC
j_gene: TRBJ2-1
abundance: few
d_gene: -
v_gene: TRBV14

CDR3aa: CASSLARGSLNYGYTF
CDR3nt: TGTGCCAGCAGCTTAGCCCGGGGATCGCTTAACTATGGCTACACCTTC
j_gene: TRBJ1-2
abundance: few
d_gene: -
v_gene: TRBV7-9

CDR3aa: CASSPNDRGNQPQHF
CDR3nt: TGTGCCAGCTCACCTAACGACAGGGGCAATCAGCCCCAGCATTTT
j_gene: TRBJ1-5
abundance: many
d_gene: TRBD1
v_gene: TRBV18

CDR3aa: CSVEGGDTGELFF
CDR3nt: TGCAGCGTGGAGGGAGGCGATACCGGGGAGCTGTTTTTT
j_gene: TRBJ2-2
abundance: few
d_gene: -
v_gene: TRBV29-1

CDR3aa: CASSLRQGGYPTQYF
CDR3nt: TGTGCCAGCAGCTTACGACAGGGCGGCTATCCGACCCAGTACTTC
j_gene: TRBJ2-5
abundance: many
d_gene: TRBD1
v_gene: TRBV7-3

CDR3aa: CASSPPGGTVNTGELFF
CDR3nt: TGTGCCAGCAGCCCACCGGGGGGGACTGTCAACACCGGGGAGCTGTTTTTT
j_gene: TRBJ2-2
abundance: many
d_gene: TRBD2
v_gene: TRBV3-1

CDR3aa: CASSPSWGYQETQYF
CDR3nt: TGTGCCAGTTCCCCTAGTTGGGGGTACCAAGAGACCCAGTACTTC
j_gene: TRBJ2-5
abundance: few
d_gene: -
v_gene: TRBV7-9

CDR3aa: CASSLAGFGTEAFF
CDR3nt: TGTGCCAGCAGTTTAGCGGGGTTCGGCACTGAAGCTTTCTTT
j_gene: TRBJ1-1
abundance: many
d_gene: -
v_gene: TRBV12-3/TRBV12-4

CDR3aa: CATSDLIRNTGELFF
CDR3nt: TGTGCCACCAGTGATTTGATTCGGAACACCGGGGAGCTGTTTTTT
j_gene: TRBJ2-2
abundance: few
d_gene: -
v_gene: TRBV24-1

CDR3aa: CASSQDVVRGAGELFF
CDR3nt: TGTGCCAGCAGCCAAGATGTAGTCCGCGGCGCCGGGGAGCTGTTTTTT
j_gene: TRBJ2-2
abundance: many
d_gene: -
v_gene: TRBV14

CDR3aa: CASSFTAGWTMTDTQYF
CDR3nt: TGTGCCAGCAGCTTTACGGCCGGATGGACCATGACAGATACGCAGTATTTT
j_gene: TRBJ2-3
abundance: many
d_gene: -
v_gene: TRBV7-9

CDR3aa: CASSLWTTSNQPQHF
CDR3nt: TGTGCCAGCAGTTTGTGGACGACGAGCAATCAGCCCCAGCATTTT
j_gene: TRBJ1-5
abundance: many
d_gene: -
v_gene: TRBV28

CDR3aa: CASSYRVQASYNEQFF
CDR3nt: TGTGCCAGCAGTTACCGTGTTCAGGCTAGCTACAATGAGCAGTTCTTC
j_gene: TRBJ2-1
abundance: -
d_gene: -
v_gene: TRBV6-5

CDR3aa: CSARTGGSQDTQYF
CDR3nt: TGCAGTGCTAGAACCGGCGGGAGTCAAGATACGCAGTATTTT
j_gene: TRBJ2-3
abundance: few
d_gene: TRBD2
v_gene: TRBV20-1

CDR3aa: CASSTRDRFNYGYTF
CDR3nt: TGTGCCAGCTCTACCCGGGACAGGTTTAACTATGGCTACACCTTC
j_gene: TRBJ1-2
abundance: many
d_gene: TRBD1
v_gene: TRBV6-1

CDR3aa: CASSFGLAGGFQVETQYF
CDR3nt: TGTGCCAGTAGTTTCGGACTAGCGGGAGGGTTCCAGGTGGAGACCCAGTACTTC
j_gene: TRBJ2-5
abundance: few
d_gene: TRBD2
v_gene: TRBV19

CDR3aa: CSVEWGAEAFF
CDR3nt: TGCAGCGTTGAGTGGGGGGCTGAAGCTTTCTTT
j_gene: TRBJ1-1
abundance: many
d_gene: -
v_gene: TRBV29-1

CDR3aa: CASSMDAWDTEAFF
CDR3nt: TGCGCCAGCAGCATGGACGCTTGGGACACTGAAGCTTTCTTT
j_gene: TRBJ1-1
abundance: many
d_gene: -
v_gene: TRBV5-1

CDR3aa: CANPPNQPQHF
CDR3nt: TGTGCCAACCCCCCAAATCAGCCCCAGCATTTT
j_gene: TRBJ1-5
abundance: -
d_gene: -
v_gene: TRBV18

CDR3aa: CASKGPSNQPQHF
CDR3nt: TGCGCCAGCAAGGGGCCTAGCAATCAGCCCCAGCATTTT
j_gene: TRBJ1-5
abundance: -
d_gene: -
v_gene: TRBV4-1

CDR3aa: CASSYTGGTIYNEQFF
CDR3nt: TGTGCCAGCAGTTACACCGGCGGGACCATATACAATGAGCAGTTCTTC
j_gene: TRBJ2-1
abundance: -
d_gene: -
v_gene: TRBV6-5

CDR3aa: CASGSSSHEQFF
CDR3nt: TGTGCCAGCGGGAGTTCTTCCCATGAGCAGTTCTTC
j_gene: TRBJ2-1
abundance: many
d_gene: -
v_gene: TRBV6-2/TRBV6-3

CDR3aa: CASSPQGAAIQYF
CDR3nt: TGTGCCAGCAGCCCACAAGGGGCGGCCATTCAGTACTTC
j_gene: TRBJ2-4
abundance: few
d_gene: -
v_gene: TRBV3-1

CDR3aa: CATSRDRLSYGYTF
CDR3nt: TGTGCCACCAGCAGAGACCGCCTTAGCTATGGCTACACCTTC
j_gene: TRBJ1-2
abundance: many
d_gene: -
v_gene: TRBV15

CDR3aa: CASSLSGDEAFF
CDR3nt: TGTGCCAGCAGTTTATCTGGGGATGAAGCTTTCTTT
j_gene: TRBJ1-1
abundance: many
d_gene: -
v_gene: TRBV12-3/TRBV12-4

CDR3aa: CASSSPGQGYEQYF
CDR3nt: TGTGCCAGCAGCTCCCCGGGACAGGGCTACGAGCAGTACTTC
j_gene: TRBJ2-7
abundance: many
d_gene: TRBD1
v_gene: TRBV5-6